These 30 T cell receptor beta chains came from one sample sequenced in a study of shared clonotypes between healthy human individuals. Naive CD8 cells comprised CD45RO-negative, CCR7-positively selected cells, excluding terminally differentiated effector memory CD45RA+ cells. Repertoires were generated with immunoSEQ multiplex PCR, while TCRdb's copy carries only in-frame clones and drops some. The data show hundreds of thousands of clones, more than 95% seen once. Sequenced material: naive CD8+ T cells sorted from blood. The receptors were sampled from a man in his thirties or forties in good health.

The chain carries TRBV7-9 and TRBJ2-7, with TRBD1 matching over 7 bases. CDR1 and CDR2 from the germline V gene are SEHNR and FQNEAQ (reference sequence). The ends lost 2 bases at V and 4 bases at J; junction bases unmatched: 8. The CDR3 is made up of 15 amino acids. The CDR3 sequence is CASSLPFSGGYEQYF. DNA of the CDR3: TGTGCCAGCAGCTTACCGTTCTCAGGGGGTTACGAGCAGTACTTC.

This clone has more than one count but fewer than ten. This chain joins TRBV4-1 and TRBJ2-5; TRBD1 is a possible D gene (6 bases). CDR3 size: 17 residues. The germline CDR1 and CDR2 sequences are MGHRA and YSYEKL. Trimming stripped 1 base from V and 2 bases from J, with 17 bases between. This CDR3 is CASSQGIQAGEQETQYF. The CDR3 region has the DNA TGCGCCAGCAGCCAAGGCATCCAGGCAGGGGAACAAGAGACCCAGTACTTC.

The genes are TRBV27 and TRBJ2-3; TRBD2 matches 8 bases. With V trimmed by 3 bases and J by 0 bases, 5 bases remained unmatched. The CDR3 sequence is 16 residues long. CDR1 is MNHEY, CDR2 SMNVEV, per germline (reference sequence). The CDR3 coding sequence is TGTGCCAGCAGTTTCCAGCGGGGGTCTAGCACAGATACGCAGTATTTT. Translation: CASSFQRGSSTDTQYF.

The sample holds one count of this clone. This rearrangement joins TRBV5-1 to TRBJ1-1, with no clear D. Trimming removed 7 bases at V and 1 base at J, with 20 bases between. Germline V gene lookup returns CDR1 SGHRS and CDR2 YFSETQ. This CDR3 comprises 16 residues. The CDR3, as DNA: TGCGCCAGCGGATCAAGCGCGGGCAGCCCGAACACTGAAGCTTTCTTT. Translating it yields CASGSSAGSPNTEAFF.

V is TRBV27 and J is TRBJ2-6; D is unresolved. The germline V and J ends were trimmed by 2 bases and 0 bases, with 14 bases remaining between them. From germline, CDR1 is MNHEY and CDR2 SMNVEV (reference sequence). The CDR3 sequence is 18 residues long. Here the CDR3 DNA reads TGTGCCAGCAGTTTAATTCCCAACTCACCCTCTGGGGCCAACGTCCTGACTTTC. Amino acid sequence: CASSLIPNSPSGANVLTF.

The chain links TRBV27 to TRBJ2-3; tentatively, D is TRBD2 (5 bases). V lost 7 bases to trimming and J lost 5 bases, with 16 bases between them. Germline CDR1 MNHEY, CDR2 SMNVEV (reference sequence). The CDR3 loop spans 14 amino acids. The CDR3 loop reads CASNSGLEGDTQYF. The CDR3 region has the DNA TGTGCCAGCAATTCAGGACTCGAGGGAGATACGCAGTATTTT.

V gene TRBV11-2 combines with J gene TRBJ2-7, with 8 bases matching TRBD1. V lost 7 bases and J lost 0; bases outside the gene matches: 5. The CDR3 sequence is 14 residues long. Looked up from germline, CDR1 is SGHAT and CDR2 is FQNNGV. CDR3 amino acids: CASTRTGSSYEQYF. The DNA of the CDR3 is TGTGCCAGCACCCGGACAGGGAGCTCCTACGAGCAGTACTTC.

J is TRBJ2-7 and V is TRBV10-3; D unclear. Germline CDR1 and CDR2: ENHRY and SYGVKD. Trimming left V 0 bases short and J 5 bases short, with 11 bases between. The CDR3 runs 14 residues. The CDR3 coding sequence is TGTGCCATCAGTGAGTCCCTGGACGGAAACGAGCAGTACTTC. Protein product: CAISESLDGNEQYF.

The count of this clone is one. This rearrangement joins TRBV9 to TRBJ2-2; TRBD1 might be the D (5 bases). CDR1 SGDLS and CDR2 YYNGEE come from the germline V gene. This CDR3 region has 16 residues. The V end was cut by 4 bases, the J end by 5 bases, with 18 bases between. CDR3: CASSPSWGNKTGELFF. The CDR3 region has the DNA TGTGCCAGCAGCCCCTCCTGGGGCAATAAGACCGGGGAGCTGTTTTTT. Based on the CDR3 plus reference TRBV9 and TRBJ2-2, the full variable domain is DSGVTQTPKHLITATGQRVTLRCSPRSGDLSVYWYQQSLDQGLQFLIQYYNGEERAKGNILERFSAQQFPDLHSELNLSSLELGDSALYFCASSPSWGNKTGELFFGEGSRLTVL.

The gene calls are TRBV5-5 and TRBJ2-7; no clear D. CDR1 and CDR2 from the germline V gene are SGHKS and YYEKEE (reference sequence). V was cut by 1 base and J by 3 bases, with 11 bases left in between. CDR3 length: 14 amino acids. The CDR3 protein is CASSLPLRGYEQYF. Written as DNA, the CDR3 is TGTGCCAGCAGCTTGCCCCTCAGAGGCTACGAGCAGTACTTC.

Here the CDR3 reads CASSLAGPGGEQYF. For the CDR3, the DNA is TGCGCCAGCAGCTTGGCCGGGCCAGGCGGGGAGCAGTACTTC. This chain connects TRBV5-1 to TRBJ2-7; the D gene is possibly TRBD2 (5 bases). The CDR3 is 14 residues long. V lost 0 bases and J lost 7, with 14 bases in between. Germline assignment: CDR1 SGHRS and CDR2 YFSETQ.

V usage is TRBV27 and J usage is TRBJ2-7; D uncertain. Germline CDR1 MNHEY, CDR2 SMNVEV (reference sequence). CDR3 length: 13 residues. V was shortened by 4 bases and J by 0 bases, with 7 bases between the two germline ends. This CDR3 is CASSYSTSYEQYF. In nucleotides, the CDR3 is TGTGCCAGCAGTTACTCTACCTCCTACGAGCAGTACTTC.

The rearrangement links TRBV18 to TRBJ2-1, with D possibly TRBD2 on 6 matching bases. This CDR3 spans 15 amino acids. Looked up from germline, CDR1 is KGHSH and CDR2 is LQKENI. The V gene lost 4 bases and the J gene lost 2 bases, with 12 bases spanning the gap. The CDR3 nucleotides read TGTGCCAGCTCACACCGGGAGAGGCCCTACAATGAGCAGTTCTTC. Translating it yields CASSHRERPYNEQFF.

This chain connects TRBV7-9 to TRBJ2-5, with TRBD1 matching 7 bases. Germline-derived CDR1 and CDR2 are SEHNR and FQNEAQ (reference sequence). Germline trimming cut 5 bases from V and 2 bases from J; bases unmatched to any gene: 5. The CDR3 runs 14 residues. CDR3 amino acids: CASSMTGFQETQYF. The CDR3 nucleotides read TGTGCCAGCAGCATGACAGGGTTTCAAGAGACCCAGTACTTC.

This clone appeared a single time. This same CDR3 is encoded by further DNA sequences in the sample. The chain links TRBV29-1 to TRBJ2-7; TRBD1 agrees at 9 bases. Trimming at V came to 5 bases and at J to 4 bases, leaving 6 bases not matched to a gene. Germline values: CDR1 SQVTM, CDR2 ANQGSEA. This CDR3 is 13 amino acids long. The CDR3 protein is CSVLGQGSYEQYF. Written as DNA, the CDR3 is TGCAGCGTTTTAGGACAGGGGTCGTACGAGCAGTACTTC.

This chain uses TRBV6-1 with TRBJ2-7; D remains unclear. This CDR3 has 14 amino acids. Trimming removed 7 bases from V and 5 bases from J, with 18 bases in between. Germline loops: CDR1 MNHNS, CDR2 SASEGT. This CDR3 reads CASTWLGRTNEQYF. CDR3 bases: TGTGCCAGCACCTGGCTGGGCAGAACCAACGAGCAGTACTTC.

The chain couples TRBV29-1 to TRBJ2-1; 10 positions agree with TRBD2. The junction had 0 bases not matched to a gene; V was cut back by 5 bases and J by 2 bases. CDR1 and CDR2 (germline): SQVTM, ANQGSEA. The CDR3 extends over 13 amino acids. This CDR3 is CSVLAGAYNEQFF. In DNA form, the CDR3 reads TGCAGCGTTCTAGCGGGGGCCTACAATGAGCAGTTCTTC.

The V gene is TRBV7-2, the J gene TRBJ1-2, with 7 bases matching TRBD1. Trimming removed 5 bases from V and 6 bases from J; junction bases left unmatched: 15. The CDR3 totals 16 residues. The germline V gene encodes CDR1 SGHTA and CDR2 FQGNSA. The CDR3 DNA follows: TGTGCCAGCAGCCCAGAGCTAACAGGGGCTTTGGATGGCTACACCTTC. This gives the protein CASSPELTGALDGYTF. Variable domain in full (rest from reference TRBV7-2 and TRBJ1-2): GAGVSQSPSNKVTEKGKDVELRCDPISGHTALYWYRQSLGQGLEFLIYFQGNSAPDKSGLPSDRFSAERTGGSVSTLTIQRTQQEDSAVYLCASSPELTGALDGYTFGSGTRLTVV.

V is TRBV13 and J is TRBJ2-7; D may be TRBD1 (6 bases). V gave up 6 bases and J gave up 3 bases, with 15 bases separating them. From germline, CDR1 is PRHDT and CDR2 FYEKMQ (reference sequence). The length of the CDR3 is 14 residues. The CDR3 nucleotides read TGTGCCAGCAGGGTAACGGGACACCACTACGAGCAGTACTTC. Its protein product is CASRVTGHHYEQYF.

The chain couples TRBV7-9 to TRBJ1-2, with D unclear. V lost 4 bases to trimming and J lost 8 bases, with 20 bases between them. CDR3 length: 15 residues. The germline CDR1 and CDR2 sequences are SEHNR and FQNEAQ (reference sequence). CDR3 nucleotide sequence: TGTGCCAGCAGCTCACTGGACTCACCCCTTAGGGGCTACACCTTC. Its protein is CASSSLDSPLRGYTF.

The chain couples TRBV11-2 to TRBJ2-7; D might be TRBD1 (6 bases). The CDR3 loop spans 14 amino acids. The germline V and J ends were trimmed by 5 bases and 3 bases, with 14 bases remaining between them. CDR1 is SGHAT, CDR2 FQNNGV, per germline. The CDR3 coding sequence is TGTGCCAGCAGCCTCCGGGACAATATCTACGAGCAGTACTTC. This translates into CASSLRDNIYEQYF. The variable domain in full, with the rest retrieved from reference TRBV11-2 and TRBJ2-7, is EAGVAQSPRYKIIEKRQSVAFWCNPISGHATLYWYQQILGQGPKLLIQFQNNGVVDDSQLPKDRFSAERLKGVDSTLKIQPAKLEDSAVYLCASSLRDNIYEQYFGPGTRLTVT.

This rearrangement joins TRBV5-1 to TRBJ2-7; a possible D gene is TRBD1 (6 bases). The CDR3 is 17 amino acids. Germline CDR1 SGHRS, CDR2 YFSETQ. Trimming removed 2 bases at V and 0 bases at J, with 18 bases between. CDR3 nucleotide sequence: TGCGCCAGCAGCTTCGAACGGGACACTAGACCCTCCTACGAGCAGTACTTC. Amino acid sequence: CASSFERDTRPSYEQYF.

This chain links TRBV5-6 with TRBJ1-1; 8 nucleotides agree with TRBD1. This CDR3 comprises 15 residues. CDR1 is SGHDT, CDR2 YYEEEE, per germline. The junction had 2 bases not matched to a gene; V was cut back by 0 bases and J by 1 base. The CDR3 nucleotides read TGTGCCAGCAGCTTGGGGGGACAGGCGAACACTGAAGCTTTCTTT. Its translation: CASSLGGQANTEAFF.

V and J are TRBV14 and TRBJ2-2, with D perhaps matching TRBD2 (5 bases). The CDR3 consists of 14 residues. Germline V CDR1 and CDR2: SGHDN, FVKESK. Trimming removed 4 bases from V and 6 bases from J, with 12 bases in between. Here the CDR3 DNA reads TGTGCCAGCAGCCCGAAGTCAGCGGCCGGGGAGCTGTTTTTT. Protein: CASSPKSAAGELFF.

The table lists this clone with a count of one. Other nucleotide sequences in the sample specify the same CDR3. The chain has TRBV19 and TRBJ2-7; no reliable D call. V dropped 1 base and J dropped 3 bases, with 4 bases sitting between them. This CDR3 is 12 amino acids long. Germline CDR1 LNHDA, CDR2 SQIVND (reference sequence). CDR3 sequence reads: CASSIGSYEQYF. The CDR3 DNA sequence: TGTGCCAGTAGTATAGGCAGCTACGAGCAGTACTTC.

The chain employs TRBV5-1 and TRBJ2-3; D tentatively reads TRBD1 or TRBD2 (5 bases each). Germline V gene data show CDR1 as SGHRS and CDR2 as YFSETQ. The length of the CDR3 is 14 residues. The germline V and J ends were trimmed by 3 bases and 4 bases, with 12 bases remaining between them. Here the CDR3 reads CASSSRDPADTQYF. In nucleotides, the CDR3 is TGCGCCAGCAGCTCCCGGGACCCTGCAGATACGCAGTATTTT.

J is TRBJ2-1 and V is TRBV11-3; 7 nucleotides match TRBD2. V was clipped by 8 bases and J by 5 bases; unmatched bases: 6. The CDR3 is 13 amino acids. From germline, CDR1 is SGHNT and CDR2 YENEEA. The CDR3 DNA is TGTGCCAGCGGACTAGGGAGTCACAATGAGCAGTTCTTC. As protein: CASGLGSHNEQFF.

This chain links TRBV10-3 with TRBJ2-5; D not resolved. The CDR3 length is 14 residues. The V gene's germline CDR1 is ENHRY and CDR2 SYGVKD. V was cut by 0 bases and J by 3 bases, with 8 bases left in between. CDR3 loop: CAISESRWEETQYF. CDR3 bases: TGTGCCATCAGTGAGTCGCGGTGGGAAGAGACCCAGTACTTC.

The chain employs TRBV13 and TRBJ2-7; possibly TRBD1 or TRBD2 for D (6 bases each). V shed 2 bases and J shed 0 bases, with 14 bases lying between them. Germline V gives CDR1 PRHDT, CDR2 FYEKMQ (reference sequence). CDR3 size: 16 residues. The CDR3 spells CASSLLGGQGSYEQYF. The CDR3 DNA reads TGTGCCAGCAGCTTATTAGGGGGGCAAGGCTCCTACGAGCAGTACTTC.

CDR3: CASSKPGQGASDEQYF. CDR3 nucleotide sequence: TGTGCCAGCAGCAAACCGGGACAGGGGGCGTCGGACGAGCAGTACTTC. The chain recombines TRBV5-4 with TRBJ2-7, with 12 nucleotides matching TRBD1. Per the germline V gene, CDR1 is SGHNT and CDR2 is YYREEE (reference sequence). J was trimmed by 5 bases and V by 4 bases; bases with no gene match: 10. The length of the CDR3 is 16 residues.